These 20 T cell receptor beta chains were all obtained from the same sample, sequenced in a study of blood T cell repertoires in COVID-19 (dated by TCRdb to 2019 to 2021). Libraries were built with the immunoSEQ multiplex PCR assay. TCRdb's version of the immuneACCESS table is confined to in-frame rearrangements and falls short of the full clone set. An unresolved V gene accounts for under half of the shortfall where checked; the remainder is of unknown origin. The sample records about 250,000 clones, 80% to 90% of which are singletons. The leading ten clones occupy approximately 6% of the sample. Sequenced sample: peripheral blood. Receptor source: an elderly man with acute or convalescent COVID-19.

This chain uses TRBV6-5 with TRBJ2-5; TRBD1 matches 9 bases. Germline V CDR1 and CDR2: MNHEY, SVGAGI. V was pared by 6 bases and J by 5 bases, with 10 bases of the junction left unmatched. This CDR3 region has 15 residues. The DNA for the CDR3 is TGTGCCAGCAGCTGGTACCCGGACAGGGGTGAGACCCAGTACTTC. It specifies CASSWYPDRGETQYF.

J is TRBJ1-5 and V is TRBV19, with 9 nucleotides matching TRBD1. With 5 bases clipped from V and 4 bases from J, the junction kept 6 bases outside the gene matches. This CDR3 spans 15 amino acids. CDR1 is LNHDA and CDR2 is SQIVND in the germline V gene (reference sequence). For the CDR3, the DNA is TGTGCCAGTAGTGTTGGACAGGGGAAAAATCAGCCCCAGCATTTT. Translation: CASSVGQGKNQPQHF.

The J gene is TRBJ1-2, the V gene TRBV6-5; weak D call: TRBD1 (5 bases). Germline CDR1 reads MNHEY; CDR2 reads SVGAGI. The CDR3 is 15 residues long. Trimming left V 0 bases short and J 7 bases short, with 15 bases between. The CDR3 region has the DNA TGTGCCAGCAGTTACTCGATTCCAGGGCAGGGTGGCTACACCTTC. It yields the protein CASSYSIPGQGGYTF.

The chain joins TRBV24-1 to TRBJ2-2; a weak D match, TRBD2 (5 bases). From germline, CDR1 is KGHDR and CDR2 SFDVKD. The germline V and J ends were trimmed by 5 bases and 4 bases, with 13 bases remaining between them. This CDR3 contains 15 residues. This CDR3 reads CATSGRDGATGELFF. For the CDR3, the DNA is TGTGCCACCAGTGGTCGGGATGGAGCCACCGGGGAGCTGTTTTTT.

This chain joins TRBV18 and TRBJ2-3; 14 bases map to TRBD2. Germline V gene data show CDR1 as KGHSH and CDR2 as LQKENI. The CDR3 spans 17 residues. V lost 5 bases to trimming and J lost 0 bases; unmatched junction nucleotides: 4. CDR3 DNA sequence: TGTGCCAGCTCATCGGGACTAGCGGGGGCTAGCACAGATACGCAGTATTTT. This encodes CASSSGLAGASTDTQYF.

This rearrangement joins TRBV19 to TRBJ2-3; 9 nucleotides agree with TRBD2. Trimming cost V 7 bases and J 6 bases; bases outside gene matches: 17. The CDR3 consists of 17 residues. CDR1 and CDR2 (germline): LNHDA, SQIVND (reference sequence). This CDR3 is CASKGLGQRGELDTQYF. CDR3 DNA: TGTGCCAGTAAAGGGTTAGGGCAGCGGGGGGAACTTGATACGCAGTATTTT.

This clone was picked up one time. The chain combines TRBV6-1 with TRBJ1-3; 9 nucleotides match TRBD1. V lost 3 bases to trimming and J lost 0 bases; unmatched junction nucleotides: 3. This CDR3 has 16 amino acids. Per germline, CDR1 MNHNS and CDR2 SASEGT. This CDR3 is CASSEKQGASGNTIYF. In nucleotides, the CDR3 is TGTGCCAGCAGTGAGAAACAGGGGGCCTCTGGAAACACCATATATTTT.

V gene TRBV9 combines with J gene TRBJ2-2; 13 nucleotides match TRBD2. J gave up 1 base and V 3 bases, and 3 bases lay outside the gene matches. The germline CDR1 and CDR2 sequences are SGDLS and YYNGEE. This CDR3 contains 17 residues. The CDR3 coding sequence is TGTGCCAGCAGCGATCGGACTAGCGGGGGGAACACCGGGGAGCTGTTTTTT. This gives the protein CASSDRTSGGNTGELFF.

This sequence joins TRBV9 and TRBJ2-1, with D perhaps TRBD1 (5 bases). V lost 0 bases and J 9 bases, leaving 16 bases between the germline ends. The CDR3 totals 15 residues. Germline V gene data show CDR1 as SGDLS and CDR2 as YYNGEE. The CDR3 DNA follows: TGTGCCAGCAGCGTAGGCTTTTATGGGGCAACTGAGCAGTTCTTC. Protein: CASSVGFYGATEQFF.

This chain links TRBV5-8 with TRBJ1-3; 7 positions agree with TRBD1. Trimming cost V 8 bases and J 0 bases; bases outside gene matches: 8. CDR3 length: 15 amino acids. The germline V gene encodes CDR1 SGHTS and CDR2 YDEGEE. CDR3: CASPDRTLSGNTIYF. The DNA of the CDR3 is TGTGCCAGTCCGGACAGGACCCTCTCTGGAAACACCATATATTTT.

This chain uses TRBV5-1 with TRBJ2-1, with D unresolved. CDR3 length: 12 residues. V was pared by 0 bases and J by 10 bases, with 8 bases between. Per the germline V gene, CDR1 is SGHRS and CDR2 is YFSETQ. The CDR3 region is CASSLDSYEQFF. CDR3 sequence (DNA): TGCGCCAGCAGCTTGGACAGTTACGAGCAGTTCTTC. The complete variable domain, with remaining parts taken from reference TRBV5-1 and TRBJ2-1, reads KAGVTQTPRYLIKTRGQQVTLSCSPISGHRSVSWYQQTPGQGLQFLFEYFSETQRNKGNFPGRFSGRQFSNSRSEMNVSTLELGDSALYLCASSLDSYEQFFGPGTRLTVL.

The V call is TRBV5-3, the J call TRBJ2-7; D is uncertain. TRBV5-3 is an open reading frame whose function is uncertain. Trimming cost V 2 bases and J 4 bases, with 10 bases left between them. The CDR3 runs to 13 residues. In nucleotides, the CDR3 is TGTGCCAGAAGCTTCGGTGCGATTTACGAGCAGTACTTC. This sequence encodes CARSFGAIYEQYF.

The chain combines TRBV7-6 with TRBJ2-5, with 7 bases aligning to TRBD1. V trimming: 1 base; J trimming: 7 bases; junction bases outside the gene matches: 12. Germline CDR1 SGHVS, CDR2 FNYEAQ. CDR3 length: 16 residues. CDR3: CASSLDTGQNHGTQYF. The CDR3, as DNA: TGTGCCAGCAGCTTAGATACGGGACAGAACCACGGGACCCAGTACTTC.

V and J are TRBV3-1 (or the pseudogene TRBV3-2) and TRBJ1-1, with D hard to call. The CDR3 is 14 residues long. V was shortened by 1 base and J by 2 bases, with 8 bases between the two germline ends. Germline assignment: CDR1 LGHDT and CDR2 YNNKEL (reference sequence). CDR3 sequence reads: CASSQVRGNTEAFF. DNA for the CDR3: TGTGCCAGCAGCCAAGTGCGGGGAAACACTGAAGCTTTCTTT.

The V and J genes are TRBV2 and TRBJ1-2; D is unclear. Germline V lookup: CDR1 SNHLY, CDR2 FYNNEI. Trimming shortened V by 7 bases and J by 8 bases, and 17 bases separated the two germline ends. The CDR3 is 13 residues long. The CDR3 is CASILAVPSGYTF. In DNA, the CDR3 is TGTGCCAGCATATTGGCAGTCCCTTCGGGCTACACCTTC. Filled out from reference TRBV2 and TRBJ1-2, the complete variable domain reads EPEVTQTPSHQVTQMGQEVILRCVPISNHLYFYWYRQILGQKVEFLVSFYNNEISEKSEIFDDQFSVERPDGSNFTLKIRSTKLEDSAMYFCASILAVPSGYTFGSGTRLTVV.

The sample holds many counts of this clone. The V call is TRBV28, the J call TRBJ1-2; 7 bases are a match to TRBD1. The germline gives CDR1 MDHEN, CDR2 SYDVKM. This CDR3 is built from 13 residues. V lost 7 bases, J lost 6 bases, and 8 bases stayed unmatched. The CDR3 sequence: CASTLGQEDGYTF. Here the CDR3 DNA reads TGTGCCAGCACCCTCGGACAGGAGGATGGCTACACCTTC.

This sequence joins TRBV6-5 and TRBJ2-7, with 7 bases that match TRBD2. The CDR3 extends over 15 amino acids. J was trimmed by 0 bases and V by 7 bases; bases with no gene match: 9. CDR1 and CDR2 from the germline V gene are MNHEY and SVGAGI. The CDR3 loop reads CASKAGLERSYEQYF. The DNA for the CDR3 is TGTGCCAGCAAAGCGGGACTCGAACGCTCCTACGAGCAGTACTTC.

DNA for the CDR3: TGTGCCAGCAGCTGGGACAGGGACGTCGGCTACACCTTC. Encoded protein: CASSWDRDVGYTF. The chain couples TRBV5-4 to TRBJ1-2; 9 bases agree with TRBD1. The CDR3 spans 13 residues. Per germline, CDR1 SGHNT and CDR2 YYREEE (reference sequence). V lost 3 bases, J lost 8 bases, and 5 bases stayed unmatched.

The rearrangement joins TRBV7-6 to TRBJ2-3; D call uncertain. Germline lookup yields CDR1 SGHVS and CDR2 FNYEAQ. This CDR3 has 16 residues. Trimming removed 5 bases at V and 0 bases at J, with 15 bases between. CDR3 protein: CASSPWSTSSTDTQYF. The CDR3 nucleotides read TGTGCCAGCAGCCCATGGTCTACGTCTAGCACAGATACGCAGTATTTT.

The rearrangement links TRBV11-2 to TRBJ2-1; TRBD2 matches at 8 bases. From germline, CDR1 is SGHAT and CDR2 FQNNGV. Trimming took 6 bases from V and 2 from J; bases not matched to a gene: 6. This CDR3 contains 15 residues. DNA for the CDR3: TGTGCCAGCAGACAACCGGGACTAGCCTACAATGAGCAGTTCTTC. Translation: CASRQPGLAYNEQFF. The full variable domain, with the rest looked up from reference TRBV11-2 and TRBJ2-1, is EAGVAQSPRYKIIEKRQSVAFWCNPISGHATLYWYQQILGQGPKLLIQFQNNGVVDDSQLPKDRFSAERLKGVDSTLKIQPAKLEDSAVYLCASRQPGLAYNEQFFGPGTRLTVL.